Described below is a single T cell receptor beta chain sequence and its context. The sample originates from a study of shared clonotypes between healthy human individuals. Germline lookup yields CDR1 SGHTA and CDR2 FQGTGA. This CDR3 spans 14 amino acids. V was cut by 11 bases and J by 0 bases, with 14 bases left in between. Sequenced by immunoSEQ multiplex PCR; TCRdb stores in-frame clones only, minus some. Of around 2.5 million clones in the sample, more than 85% were seen once. This receptor was taken from a young man in good health. Some clones in this sample may be carry-over from other donors' samples. This chain links TRBV7-3 with TRBJ1-3; D is possibly TRBD1 (5 bases). Sequencing was done on a sample of naive CD4+ T cells from PBMCs. Subset denoted: CD45RA+ positively selected. The CDR3: CASGTGVSGNTIYF. In DNA form, the CDR3 reads TGTGCCTCAGGAACAGGTGTCTCTGGAAACACCATATATTTT.